Listed below are T cell receptor beta chains from one sample, sequenced in a study of blood T cells in healthy people across ages. From the 5' RACE reads, TCRdb called clonotypes with MiXCR, one entry per CDR3 protein. This table has 600,000 to 900,000 distinct CDR3 sequences, around 24% appearing once. These data were likewise used in another study, on T cells of mothers and their children.

Specimen: blood. Every receptor here comes from a boy younger than 18 in good health. Both conserved end residues are part of each CDR3. The order of the fields is CDR3 DNA, CDR3 protein, D gene, clone size, J gene, V gene. A D gene is named only where the DNA matches it firmly. A row's size may be missing; if present it is once, few, many or a size class.

CDR3 DNA: TGTGCCAGTAGTAGCCGGGACAGAAATTCACCCCTCCACTTT
CDR3 protein: CASSSRDRNSPLHF
D gene: TRBD1
clone size: NA
J gene: TRBJ1-6
V gene: TRBV19

CDR3 DNA: TGTGCCAGCAGCCCGGTGGAGGAGACCCAGTACTTC
CDR3 protein: CASSPVEETQYF
D gene: NA
clone size: few
J gene: TRBJ2-5
V gene: TRBV11-2

CDR3 DNA: TGTGCCAGCTCACCGACTGACTCTGGAAACACCATATATTTT
CDR3 protein: CASSPTDSGNTIYF
D gene: NA
clone size: NA
J gene: TRBJ1-3
V gene: TRBV18

CDR3 DNA: TGTGCCAGCAGTTACCCCAAGGACAGGGAAGGCACCGGGGAGCTGTTTTTT
CDR3 protein: CASSYPKDREGTGELFF
D gene: TRBD1
clone size: few
J gene: TRBJ2-2
V gene: TRBV6-2/TRBV6-3

CDR3 DNA: TGTGCCAGCAGCTTAGCGAACCAGCGGGGAGCCTACAATGAGCAGTTCTTC
CDR3 protein: CASSLANQRGAYNEQFF
D gene: TRBD2
clone size: few
J gene: TRBJ2-1
V gene: TRBV7-2

CDR3 DNA: TGTGCCAGCTCGGTGGACAGGGGAACGCCGAACTATAATTCACCCCTCCACTTT
CDR3 protein: CASSVDRGTPNYNSPLHF
D gene: TRBD1
clone size: NA
J gene: TRBJ1-6
V gene: TRBV3-1

CDR3 DNA: TGTGCCAGTAGTATGAGCCCCGGGGAGACCCAGTACTTC
CDR3 protein: CASSMSPGETQYF
D gene: NA
clone size: many
J gene: TRBJ2-5
V gene: TRBV19

CDR3 DNA: TGTACCAGCAGTTCCGGTGCGGACAGGGAGTACGGCTACACCTTC
CDR3 protein: CTSSSGADREYGYTF
D gene: TRBD1
clone size: few
J gene: TRBJ1-2
V gene: TRBV27

CDR3 DNA: TGTGCCAGCATTGGACTCCGGGGAAACACCATATATTTT
CDR3 protein: CASIGLRGNTIYF
D gene: NA
clone size: NA
J gene: TRBJ1-3
V gene: TRBV2

CDR3 DNA: TGCAGCGTGGAAGGGGAGTTGGGGTACGAGCAGTACTTC
CDR3 protein: CSVEGELGYEQYF
D gene: NA
clone size: NA
J gene: TRBJ2-7
V gene: TRBV29-1

CDR3 DNA: TGCAGTGCCTCTACCGACAGGGCTTATAGCAATCAGCCCCAGCATTTT
CDR3 protein: CSASTDRAYSNQPQHF
D gene: TRBD1
clone size: NA
J gene: TRBJ1-5
V gene: TRBV20-1

CDR3 DNA: TGTGCCAGCAGCTTGTACAGGCCCACAGATACGCAGTATTTT
CDR3 protein: CASSLYRPTDTQYF
D gene: NA
clone size: NA
J gene: TRBJ2-3
V gene: TRBV5-6

CDR3 DNA: TGTGCCAGCAGCCGACGGACAGGGGGCCCAGATACGCAGTATTTT
CDR3 protein: CASSRRTGGPDTQYF
D gene: TRBD1
clone size: NA
J gene: TRBJ2-3
V gene: TRBV6-5

CDR3 DNA: TGTGCCAGCAGCCAAGATGTGGTATCCTACGAGCAGTACTTC
CDR3 protein: CASSQDVVSYEQYF
D gene: NA
clone size: NA
J gene: TRBJ2-7
V gene: TRBV14

CDR3 DNA: TGTGCCAGCAGCAGGACCCCATGTTGGCCAGATACGCAGTATTTT
CDR3 protein: CASSRTPCWPDTQYF
D gene: NA
clone size: NA
J gene: TRBJ2-3
V gene: TRBV21-1

CDR3 DNA: TGTGCCAGCAGTGCGTGGGGAATATTGGCTAGCGGGGGTAGCTACGAGCAGTACTTC
CDR3 protein: CASSAWGILASGGSYEQYF
D gene: TRBD2
clone size: few
J gene: TRBJ2-7
V gene: TRBV11-2

CDR3 DNA: TGTGCCAGCAGTTACACGCTCGCCCCGGGCGGGGGGGCGTCTAGCACAGATACGCAGTATTTT
CDR3 protein: CASSYTLAPGGGASSTDTQYF
D gene: TRBD2
clone size: NA
J gene: TRBJ2-3
V gene: TRBV6-5

CDR3 DNA: TGTGCCAGCAGTGTTGAAGCATCCGTCAGCACAGATACGCAGTATTTT
CDR3 protein: CASSVEASVSTDTQYF
D gene: NA
clone size: few
J gene: TRBJ2-3
V gene: TRBV2

CDR3 DNA: TGTGCCAGCGGAGGCGAAATTCAAGAGACCCAGTACTTC
CDR3 protein: CASGGEIQETQYF
D gene: NA
clone size: few
J gene: TRBJ2-5
V gene: TRBV6-1

CDR3 DNA: TGTGCCAGCAGCTTAGGAGGGGGCTTCTACAATGAGCAGTTCTTC
CDR3 protein: CASSLGGGFYNEQFF
D gene: TRBD1
clone size: few
J gene: TRBJ2-1
V gene: TRBV7-2

CDR3 DNA: TGCAGTGCTAGAGATATCATTTTGAAACATACGCAGTATTTT
CDR3 protein: CSARDIILKHTQYF
D gene: NA
clone size: few
J gene: TRBJ2-3
V gene: TRBV20-1

CDR3 DNA: TGTGCCAGCAGCAAGATGACAGGGTCGCAGGAGCAGTTCTTC
CDR3 protein: CASSKMTGSQEQFF
D gene: TRBD1
clone size: NA
J gene: TRBJ2-1
V gene: TRBV5-6

CDR3 DNA: TGCAGTGCTATCCCTAGGACAGGCGGGACCCAGTACTTC
CDR3 protein: CSAIPRTGGTQYF
D gene: TRBD1
clone size: few
J gene: TRBJ2-5
V gene: TRBV20-1

CDR3 DNA: TGTGCCAGCAGCCGAAGTAGGATCGAGGAGGAAAAACTGTTTTTT
CDR3 protein: CASSRSRIEEEKLFF
D gene: NA
clone size: NA
J gene: TRBJ1-4
V gene: TRBV13

CDR3 DNA: TGCAGTGCTCCGTGGGGGGGGAGGCAAACTAATGAAAAACTGTTTTTT
CDR3 protein: CSAPWGGRQTNEKLFF
D gene: NA
clone size: NA
J gene: TRBJ1-4
V gene: TRBV20-1

CDR3 DNA: TGCAGTCCGGCAGGGGGTACAGATACGCAGTATTTT
CDR3 protein: CSPAGGTDTQYF
D gene: TRBD1
clone size: NA
J gene: TRBJ2-3
V gene: TRBV20-1

CDR3 DNA: TGCGCCAGCAGCTCGAGAGCGGGGGCCCAAGAGACCCAGTACTTC
CDR3 protein: CASSSRAGAQETQYF
D gene: TRBD2
clone size: NA
J gene: TRBJ2-5
V gene: TRBV5-1

CDR3 DNA: TGTGCCAGCAGCCTCGAGGTTAGCTCCTACAATGAGCAGTTCTTC
CDR3 protein: CASSLEVSSYNEQFF
D gene: NA
clone size: many
J gene: TRBJ2-1
V gene: TRBV3-1

CDR3 DNA: TGTGCCAGCAGCCAAGAGATCCCACTAGCGAGGTCAAACAATGAGCAGTTCTTC
CDR3 protein: CASSQEIPLARSNNEQFF
D gene: TRBD2
clone size: few
J gene: TRBJ2-1
V gene: TRBV3-1

CDR3 DNA: TGCGCCAGCAGCTTCACAGGGGGTATCAGGGAGACCCAGTACTTC
CDR3 protein: CASSFTGGIRETQYF
D gene: TRBD1
clone size: few
J gene: TRBJ2-5
V gene: TRBV5-1

CDR3 DNA: TGCAGCGGCGGACAGGGGGGTGGCTACACCTTC
CDR3 protein: CSGGQGGGYTF
D gene: TRBD1
clone size: NA
J gene: TRBJ1-2
V gene: TRBV29-1

CDR3 DNA: TGTGCCAGCAGGTCCACAGGGAAAGAGACCCAGTACTTC
CDR3 protein: CASRSTGKETQYF
D gene: NA
clone size: few
J gene: TRBJ2-5
V gene: TRBV12-3/TRBV12-4

CDR3 DNA: TGTGCCAGCAGCTTAGACAGTTGGGACGACGAGCAGTACTTC
CDR3 protein: CASSLDSWDDEQYF
D gene: NA
clone size: few
J gene: TRBJ2-7
V gene: TRBV7-8

CDR3 DNA: TGCGCCAGCCAACGGGACCTGAACACTGAAGCTTTCTTT
CDR3 protein: CASQRDLNTEAFF
D gene: NA
clone size: NA
J gene: TRBJ1-1
V gene: TRBV5-1

CDR3 DNA: TGTGCCACCGCTCACCCAAGGGGATCCCAAGAGACCCAGTACTTC
CDR3 protein: CATAHPRGSQETQYF
D gene: NA
clone size: once
J gene: TRBJ2-5
V gene: TRBV27

CDR3 DNA: TGTGCCAGCAGCGTAACAGGGTTAGAGAAGACCCAGTACTTC
CDR3 protein: CASSVTGLEKTQYF
D gene: NA
clone size: few
J gene: TRBJ2-5
V gene: TRBV7-2

CDR3 DNA: TGTGCCAGCAGCTCGACTAGCACAGATACGCAGTATTTT
CDR3 protein: CASSSTSTDTQYF
D gene: NA
clone size: many
J gene: TRBJ2-3
V gene: TRBV5-1

CDR3 DNA: TGTGCCAGTAGGAAGGTGCGTGGTGGGGAGGACATTCAGTACTTC
CDR3 protein: CASRKVRGGEDIQYF
D gene: NA
clone size: NA
J gene: TRBJ2-4
V gene: TRBV3-1

CDR3 DNA: TGTGCCAGCAGCCCCCGGGACAGAAGCTATGGCTGCACCTTC
CDR3 protein: CASSPRDRSYGCTF
D gene: TRBD1
clone size: NA
J gene: TRBJ1-2
V gene: TRBV14

CDR3 DNA: TGCAGTGCTAGAGATAGTCGGGGGGGCTTAAACATTCAGTACTTC
CDR3 protein: CSARDSRGGLNIQYF
D gene: TRBD2
clone size: NA
J gene: TRBJ2-4
V gene: TRBV20-1

CDR3 DNA: TGTGCCAGCAGCCCCCCCGGGACAACGAATGAAAAACTGTTTTTT
CDR3 protein: CASSPPGTTNEKLFF
D gene: NA
clone size: NA
J gene: TRBJ1-4
V gene: TRBV12-3/TRBV12-4

CDR3 DNA: TGTGCCAGCAGTTTTAGCGCCAACGAGTATAATGAAAAACTGTTTTTT
CDR3 protein: CASSFSANEYNEKLFF
D gene: NA
clone size: NA
J gene: TRBJ1-4
V gene: TRBV12-3/TRBV12-4

CDR3 DNA: TGTGCCAGCAGTGATGTAGGGTGGTCCCGAGGACAGTACTTC
CDR3 protein: CASSDVGWSRGQYF
D gene: NA
clone size: NA
J gene: TRBJ2-5
V gene: TRBV6-1

CDR3 DNA: TGTGCCACCAGTGATTTGGCTAGCGGGAACCAAGAGACCCAGTACTTC
CDR3 protein: CATSDLASGNQETQYF
D gene: TRBD2
clone size: NA
J gene: TRBJ2-5
V gene: TRBV24-1

CDR3 DNA: TGTGCCAGCAGTTTAGTGGCCAGGCTAAACACCGGGGAGCTGTTTTTT
CDR3 protein: CASSLVARLNTGELFF
D gene: NA
clone size: NA
J gene: TRBJ2-2
V gene: TRBV12-3/TRBV12-4

CDR3 DNA: TGTGCCAGCAGTCTTCTAGGGCAGGCGGACTTACCGAACTATGGCTACACCTTC
CDR3 protein: CASSLLGQADLPNYGYTF
D gene: NA
clone size: NA
J gene: TRBJ1-2
V gene: TRBV27

CDR3 DNA: TGTGCCAGCAGCCCAACACACAGGGTCGACCTTGGGACGATTGGCTACACCTTC
CDR3 protein: CASSPTHRVDLGTIGYTF
D gene: NA
clone size: few
J gene: TRBJ1-2
V gene: TRBV7-9

CDR3 DNA: TGTGCCATCAGTGACCCAGGGGGACTTACAGATACGCAGTATTTT
CDR3 protein: CAISDPGGLTDTQYF
D gene: NA
clone size: NA
J gene: TRBJ2-3
V gene: TRBV10-3

CDR3 DNA: TGCGCCAGCAGCTGGGGGCCAAGCGGTACGCGGGAGCAGTACTTC
CDR3 protein: CASSWGPSGTREQYF
D gene: NA
clone size: NA
J gene: TRBJ2-7
V gene: TRBV5-1

CDR3 DNA: TGTGCCAGCAGTGGACTGGCCGGGACGGCAACTAATGAAAAACTGTTTTTT
CDR3 protein: CASSGLAGTATNEKLFF
D gene: NA
clone size: NA
J gene: TRBJ1-4
V gene: TRBV6-1

CDR3 DNA: TGTGCCAGCATTATCCCGGGACTAGAAGAGACCCAGTACTTC
CDR3 protein: CASIIPGLEETQYF
D gene: TRBD2
clone size: NA
J gene: TRBJ2-5
V gene: TRBV6-1

CDR3 DNA: TGTGCCAGCAGTTTTTTCGGCTACACCGGGGAGCTGTTTTTT
CDR3 protein: CASSFFGYTGELFF
D gene: NA
clone size: NA
J gene: TRBJ2-2
V gene: TRBV28